This TCR beta chain was sequenced for a study of T cells in Graves' hyperthyroidism and ophthalmopathy. Investigators excluded patients with uncontrolled infection, other autoimmune disease, pregnancy or lactation. The CDR3 runs 11 residues. Germline-derived CDR1 and CDR2 are SGHKS and YYEKEE (reference sequence). Trimming removed 1 base from V and 13 bases from J, with 12 bases in between. Study-wide findings and caveats: Model-based prediction identified ophthalmopathy a median about 6.8 months prior to its onset.

Ten or more counts support this clonotype. The antigen is not known. From RNA transcripts, TCR beta CDR3 regions were amplified. The study used the HTBI primer set for a first-round RT-PCR of the TCR CDR3. From the multiplex PCR reads, TCRdb called clonotypes with MiXCR, one entry per CDR3 protein. The sample shows around 350,000 distinct CDR3 sequences, approximately 19% of them seen only once. The clonotype originates from a woman between 18 and 29 years old with Graves' hyperthyroidism. The genes are TRBV5-5 and TRBJ2-7; D unclear. What was sequenced was blood. CDR3: CASSLYNPQYF. The CDR3 DNA reads as TGTGCCAGCAGCTTGTATAACCCTCAATACTTC. The full variable domain, rest sourced from reference TRBV5-5 and TRBJ2-7, is DAGVTQSPTHLIKTRGQQVTLRCSPISGHKSVSWYQQVLGQGPQFIFQYYEKEERGRGNFPDRFSARQFPNYSSELNVNALLLGDSALYLCASSLYNPQYFGPGTRLTVT.